A selection of T cell receptor beta chains follows, all from one sample in a study of identical twins. TCRdb itself ran the 5' RACE reads through MiXCR, one entry per CDR3 protein. The repertoire holds a few hundred thousand distinct CDR3 sequences, around 9.6% seen once, with approximately 3.2% in the top ten. These data also featured in a second study, about yellow fever vaccine responses in identical twins.

The sample was PBMCs. The receptors here all came from a woman aged 18-29 years in good health. The CDR3 runs from the conserved cysteine through the conserved F or W. Fields, in order: V gene, J gene, clone size, D gene, CDR3 protein, CDR3 DNA. A D gene is named only where the DNA matches it firmly. A row's size may be missing; if present it is once, few, many or a size class.

TRBV9	TRBJ2-5	few	TRBD2	CASSVSGGATETQYF	TGTGCCAGCAGCGTGAGCGGGGGGGCTACAGAGACCCAGTACTTC
TRBV7-6	TRBJ2-7	NA	NA	CASSDMDTTSPYEQYF	TGTGCCAGCAGCGACATGGACACGACTAGTCCCTACGAGCAGTACTTC
TRBV29-1	TRBJ2-5	many	TRBD2	CSVSRGEETQYF	TGCAGCGTTAGCCGGGGGGAAGAGACCCAGTACTTC
TRBV28	TRBJ2-7	NA	NA	CASASPYEQYF	TGTGCCAGCGCATCTCCCTACGAGCAGTACTTC
TRBV6-1	TRBJ2-7	few	TRBD2	CASRKLREGVYEQYF	TGTGCCAGCAGGAAATTGCGGGAGGGTGTCTACGAGCAGTACTTC
TRBV10-3	TRBJ2-1	NA	NA	CAISAIGPTSSYNEQFF	TGTGCCATCAGTGCGATCGGACCAACGAGCTCCTACAATGAGCAGTTCTTC
TRBV7-9	TRBJ2-7	few	NA	CASSWAGTDLYEQYF	TGTGCCAGCAGCTGGGCCGGGACGGACCTCTACGAGCAGTACTTC
TRBV29-1	TRBJ2-1	few	TRBD2	CSASNSRENEQFF	TGCAGCGCATCCAATTCGCGGGAGAATGAGCAGTTCTTC
TRBV15	TRBJ1-2	few	NA	CATSRDPGEGYTF	TGTGCCACCAGCAGAGACCCGGGAGAAGGCTACACCTTC
TRBV7-8	TRBJ2-7	NA	TRBD1	CASSLVRTGSGHEQYF	TGTGCCAGCAGCTTAGTCCGGACAGGGAGTGGGCACGAGCAGTACTTC
TRBV4-1	TRBJ1-1	NA	NA	CASSQPGQNTEAFF	TGCGCCAGCAGCCAACCTGGACAGAACACTGAAGCTTTCTTT
TRBV28	TRBJ2-3	many	TRBD2	CASSFPTSSGDTQYF	TGTGCCAGCAGTTTTCCGACTAGCTCTGGAGATACGCAGTATTTT
TRBV27	TRBJ2-3	NA	TRBD2	CASSLRAGGPNTDTQYF	TGTGCCAGCAGTTTAAGGGCGGGAGGGCCAAACACAGATACGCAGTATTTT
TRBV3-1	TRBJ2-1	NA	NA	CASSQDGVGADEQFF	TGTGCCAGCAGCCAAGATGGGGTGGGGGCGGATGAGCAGTTCTTC
TRBV12-3/TRBV12-4	TRBJ2-7	NA	TRBD2	CASSPREGGSSYEQYF	TGTGCCAGCAGTCCCCGGGAGGGGGGGAGCTCCTACGAGCAGTACTTC
TRBV20-1	TRBJ2-7	NA	NA	CSWTLSSYEQYF	TGCAGTTGGACGTTGAGCTCCTACGAGCAGTACTTC
TRBV6-5	TRBJ1-2	NA	NA	CASSTQNLGYTF	TGTGCCAGCAGTACCCAGAATTTGGGCTACACCTTC
TRBV30	TRBJ2-1	few	NA	CAWVGLAGYNEQFF	TGTGCCTGGGTGGGCCTCGCGGGCTACAATGAGCAGTTCTTC
TRBV14	TRBJ2-3	NA	NA	CASSQDHSKQYF	TGTGCCAGCAGCCAAGATCACTCCAAGCAGTATTTT
TRBV25-1	TRBJ1-1	NA	NA	CASSESGGRTEAFF	TGTGCCAGCAGTGAATCGGGGGGGCGGACTGAAGCTTTCTTT
TRBV18	TRBJ2-7	many	TRBD1	CASSRNPGGEQYF	TGTGCCAGCTCACGAAATCCAGGGGGCGAGCAGTACTTC
TRBV10-3	TRBJ2-4	many	NA	CATKRGLAKNIQYF	TGTGCCACCAAAAGAGGGTTAGCCAAAAACATTCAGTACTTC